The subject of this entry is one TCR beta chain. Its antigen is not identified. RNA transcripts provided the source from which TCR beta CDR3 regions were amplified. An initial round of RT-PCR targeting the TCR CDR3 relied on the HTBI primer set. MiXCR was run by TCRdb on the multiplex PCR reads, yielding one entry per CDR3 protein. The sample has some 580,000 distinct CDR3 sequences; roughly 16% are singletons. V lost 4 bases and J lost 7; bases outside the gene matches: 9. Germline lookup yields CDR1 MNHEY and CDR2 SVGAGI. This CDR3 comprises 15 residues. These data originate in a study of T cells in Graves' hyperthyroidism and ophthalmopathy. Study-level results: Blood samples included most of the expanded thyroid clonotypes exceeding 0.001.

Specimen: blood. This chain links TRBV6-5 with TRBJ2-1; 8 positions agree with TRBD2. The clonotype comes from a middle-aged woman with Graves' ophthalmopathy. The CDR3 DNA sequence: TGTGCCAGCAGTTCCTCGGGACTAGTGGAAAATGAGCAGTTCTTC. Protein sequence: CASSSSGLVENEQFF.